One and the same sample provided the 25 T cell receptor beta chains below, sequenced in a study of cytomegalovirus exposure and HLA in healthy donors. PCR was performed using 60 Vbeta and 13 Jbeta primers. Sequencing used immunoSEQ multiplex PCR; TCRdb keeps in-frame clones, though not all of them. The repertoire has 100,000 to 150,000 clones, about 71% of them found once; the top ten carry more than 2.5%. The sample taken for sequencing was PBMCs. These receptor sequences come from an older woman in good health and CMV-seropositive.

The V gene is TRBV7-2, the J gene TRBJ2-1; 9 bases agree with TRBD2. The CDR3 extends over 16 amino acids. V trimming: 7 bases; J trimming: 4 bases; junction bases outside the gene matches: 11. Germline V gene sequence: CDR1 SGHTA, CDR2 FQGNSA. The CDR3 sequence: CASTPSAGGTYNEQFF. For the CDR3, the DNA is TGTGCCAGCACCCCGAGCGCGGGAGGGACATACAATGAGCAGTTCTTC.

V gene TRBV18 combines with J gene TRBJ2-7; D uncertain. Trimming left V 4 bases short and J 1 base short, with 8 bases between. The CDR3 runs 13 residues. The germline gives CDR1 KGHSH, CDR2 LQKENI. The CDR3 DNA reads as TGTGCCAGCTCACGCGACATATCCTACGAGCAGTACTTC. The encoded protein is CASSRDISYEQYF.

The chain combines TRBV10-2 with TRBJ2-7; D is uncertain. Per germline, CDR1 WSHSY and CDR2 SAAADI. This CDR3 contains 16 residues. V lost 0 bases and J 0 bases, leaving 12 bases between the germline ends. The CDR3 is CASSESAGSLSYEQYF. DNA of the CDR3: TGCGCCAGCAGTGAGTCGGCAGGCTCCCTCTCCTACGAGCAGTACTTC.

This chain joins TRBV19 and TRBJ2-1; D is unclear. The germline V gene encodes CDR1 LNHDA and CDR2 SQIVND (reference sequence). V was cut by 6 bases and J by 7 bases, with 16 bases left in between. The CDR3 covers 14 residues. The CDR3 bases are TGTGCCAGTAGGGTGACGCCTGCTAGGAATGAGCAGTTCTTC. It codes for CASRVTPARNEQFF.

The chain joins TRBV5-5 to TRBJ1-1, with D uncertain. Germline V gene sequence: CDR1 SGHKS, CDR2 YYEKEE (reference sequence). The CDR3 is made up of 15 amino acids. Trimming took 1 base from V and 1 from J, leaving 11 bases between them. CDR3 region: CASSLNYRENTEAFF. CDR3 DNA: TGTGCCAGCAGCTTGAACTACCGGGAGAACACTGAAGCTTTCTTT.

The CDR3 reads CASSELAGGPSDTQYF. DNA of the CDR3: TGTGCCAGCAGTGAACTAGCGGGGGGGCCCTCAGATACGCAGTATTTT. This chain links TRBV2 with TRBJ2-3; TRBD2 agrees at 12 bases. The length of the CDR3 is 16 residues. J lost 4 bases, V lost 2 bases, and 4 bases had no gene match. The germline V gene encodes CDR1 SNHLY and CDR2 FYNNEI.

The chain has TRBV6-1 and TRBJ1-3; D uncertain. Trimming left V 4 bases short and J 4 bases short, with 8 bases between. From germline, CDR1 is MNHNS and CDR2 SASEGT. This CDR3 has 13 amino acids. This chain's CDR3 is CASSGTNGNTIYF. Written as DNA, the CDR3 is TGTGCCAGCAGTGGGACTAACGGAAACACCATATATTTT.

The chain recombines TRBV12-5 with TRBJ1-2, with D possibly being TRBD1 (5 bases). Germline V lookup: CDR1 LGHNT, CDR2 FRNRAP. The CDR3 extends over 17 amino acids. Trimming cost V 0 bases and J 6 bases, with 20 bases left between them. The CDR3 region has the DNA TGTGCTAGTGGTTTGGTCAGGTTGGACACGACCTGGGATGGCTACACCTTC. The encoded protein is CASGLVRLDTTWDGYTF. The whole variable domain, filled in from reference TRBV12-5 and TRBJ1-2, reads DARVTQTPRHKVTEMGQEVTMRCQPILGHNTVFWYRQTMMQGLELLAYFRNRAPLDDSGMPKDRFSAEMPDATLATLKIQPSEPRDSAVYFCASGLVRLDTTWDGYTFGSGTRLTVV.

The CDR3 reads CASSLATGGGEQYF. The CDR3 DNA reads as TGCGCCAGCAGCCTGGCCACAGGGGGCGGCGAGCAGTACTTC. The chain carries TRBV5-1 and TRBJ2-7, with 9 bases that match TRBD1. With V trimmed by 4 bases and J by 6 bases, 8 bases remained unmatched. Per germline, CDR1 SGHRS and CDR2 YFSETQ. This CDR3 region has 14 residues.

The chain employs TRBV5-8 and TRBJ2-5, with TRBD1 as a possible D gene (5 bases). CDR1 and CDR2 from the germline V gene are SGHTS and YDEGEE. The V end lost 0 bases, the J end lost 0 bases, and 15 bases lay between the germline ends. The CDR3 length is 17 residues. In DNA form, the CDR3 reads TGTGCCAGCAGCTTGGCCAGGTGGGGCCAGAACCAAGAGACCCAGTACTTC. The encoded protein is CASSLARWGQNQETQYF. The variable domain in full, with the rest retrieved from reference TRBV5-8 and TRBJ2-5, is EAGVTQSPTHLIKTRGQQATLRCSPISGHTSVYWYQQALGLGLQFLLWYDEGEERNRGNFPPRFSGRQFPNYSSELNVNALELEDSALYLCASSLARWGQNQETQYFGPGTRLLVL.

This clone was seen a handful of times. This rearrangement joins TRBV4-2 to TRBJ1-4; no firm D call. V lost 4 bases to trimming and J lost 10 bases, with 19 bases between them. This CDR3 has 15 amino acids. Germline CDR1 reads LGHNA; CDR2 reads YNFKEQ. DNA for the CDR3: TGTGCCAGCAGCCCTCCTTCCCAGGAGGAAGGAAAACTGTTTTTT. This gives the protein CASSPPSQEEGKLFF.

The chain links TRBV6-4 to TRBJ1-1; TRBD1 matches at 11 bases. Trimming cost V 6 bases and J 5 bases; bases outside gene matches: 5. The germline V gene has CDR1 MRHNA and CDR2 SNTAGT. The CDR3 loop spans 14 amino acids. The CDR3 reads CASRRTGGATEAFF. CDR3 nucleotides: TGTGCCAGCAGACGGACAGGGGGCGCGACTGAAGCTTTCTTT.

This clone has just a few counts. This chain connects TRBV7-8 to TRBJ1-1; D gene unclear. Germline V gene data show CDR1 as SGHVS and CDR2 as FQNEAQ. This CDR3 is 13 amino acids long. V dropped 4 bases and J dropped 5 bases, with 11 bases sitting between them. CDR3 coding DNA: TGTGCCAGCAGCTCAACGGTCGGGACTGAAGCTTTCTTT. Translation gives CASSSTVGTEAFF.

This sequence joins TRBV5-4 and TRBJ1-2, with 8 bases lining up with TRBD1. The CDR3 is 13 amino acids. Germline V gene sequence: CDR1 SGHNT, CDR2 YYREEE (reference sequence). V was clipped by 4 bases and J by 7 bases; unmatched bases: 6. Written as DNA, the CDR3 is TGTGCCAGCAGCAGGACAGGGCCGGGTGGCTACACCTTC. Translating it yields CASSRTGPGGYTF. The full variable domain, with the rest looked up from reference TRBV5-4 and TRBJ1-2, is ETGVTQSPTHLIKTRGQQVTLRCSSQSGHNTVSWYQQALGQGPQFIFQYYREEENGRGNFPPRFSGLQFPNYSSELNVNALELDDSALYLCASSRTGPGGYTFGSGTRLTVV.

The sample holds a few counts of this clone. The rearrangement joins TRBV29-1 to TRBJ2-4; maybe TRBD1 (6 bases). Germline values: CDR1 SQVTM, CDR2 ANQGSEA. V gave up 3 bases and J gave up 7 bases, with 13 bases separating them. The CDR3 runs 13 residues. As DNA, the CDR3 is TGCAGCGTTGACGAGGCGAGGGGGAACATTCAGTACTTC. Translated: CSVDEARGNIQYF.

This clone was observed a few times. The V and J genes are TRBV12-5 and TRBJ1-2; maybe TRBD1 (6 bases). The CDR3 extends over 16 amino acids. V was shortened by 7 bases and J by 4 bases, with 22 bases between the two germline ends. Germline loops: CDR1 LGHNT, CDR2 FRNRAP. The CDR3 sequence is CASARGIGGEFYGYTF. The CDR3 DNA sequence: TGTGCTAGTGCCAGGGGCATTGGGGGGGAGTTCTATGGCTACACCTTC.

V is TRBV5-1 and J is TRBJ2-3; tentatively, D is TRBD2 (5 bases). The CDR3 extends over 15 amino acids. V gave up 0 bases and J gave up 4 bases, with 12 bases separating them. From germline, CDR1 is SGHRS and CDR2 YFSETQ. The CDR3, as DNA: TGCGCCAGCAGCTTGGTAGGACGCGGGCCAGATACGCAGTATTTT. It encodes CASSLVGRGPDTQYF. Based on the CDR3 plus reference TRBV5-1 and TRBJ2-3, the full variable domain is KAGVTQTPRYLIKTRGQQVTLSCSPISGHRSVSWYQQTPGQGLQFLFEYFSETQRNKGNFPGRFSGRQFSNSRSEMNVSTLELGDSALYLCASSLVGRGPDTQYFGPGTRLTVL.

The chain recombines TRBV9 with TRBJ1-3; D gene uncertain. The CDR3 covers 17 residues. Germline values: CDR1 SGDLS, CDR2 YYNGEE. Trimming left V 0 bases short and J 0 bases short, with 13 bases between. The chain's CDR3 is CASSVGLGGTSGNTIYF. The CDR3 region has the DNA TGTGCCAGCAGCGTAGGCTTAGGCGGCACCTCTGGAAACACCATATATTTT. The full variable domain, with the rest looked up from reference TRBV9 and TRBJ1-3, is DSGVTQTPKHLITATGQRVTLRCSPRSGDLSVYWYQQSLDQGLQFLIQYYNGEERAKGNILERFSAQQFPDLHSELNLSSLELGDSALYFCASSVGLGGTSGNTIYFGEGSWLTVV.

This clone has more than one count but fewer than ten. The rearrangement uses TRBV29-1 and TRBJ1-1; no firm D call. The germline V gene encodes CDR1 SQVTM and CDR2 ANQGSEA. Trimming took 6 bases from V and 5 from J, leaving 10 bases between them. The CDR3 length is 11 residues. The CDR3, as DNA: TGCAGCGTAGCGGACGGTACTGAAGCTTTCTTT. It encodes CSVADGTEAFF.

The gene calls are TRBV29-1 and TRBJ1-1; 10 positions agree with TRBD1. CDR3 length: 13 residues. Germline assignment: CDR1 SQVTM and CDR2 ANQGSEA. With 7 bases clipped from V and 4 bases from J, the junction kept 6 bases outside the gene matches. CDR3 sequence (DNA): TGCAGCGCTCAAGACAGGGGGCTCACTGAAGCTTTCTTT. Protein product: CSAQDRGLTEAFF.

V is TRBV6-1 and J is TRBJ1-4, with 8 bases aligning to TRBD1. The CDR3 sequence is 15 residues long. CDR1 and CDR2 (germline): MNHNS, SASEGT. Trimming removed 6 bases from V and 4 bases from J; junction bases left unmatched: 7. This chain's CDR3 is CASRTGQALNEKLFF. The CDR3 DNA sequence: TGTGCCAGCAGAACGGGACAGGCGCTTAATGAAAAACTGTTTTTT.

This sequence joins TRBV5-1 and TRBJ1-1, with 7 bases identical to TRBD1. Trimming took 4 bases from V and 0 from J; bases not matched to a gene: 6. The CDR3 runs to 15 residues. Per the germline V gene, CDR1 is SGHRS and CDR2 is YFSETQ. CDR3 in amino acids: CASSQGQRMNTEAFF. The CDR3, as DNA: TGCGCCAGCAGCCAGGGACAGCGGATGAACACTGAAGCTTTCTTT.

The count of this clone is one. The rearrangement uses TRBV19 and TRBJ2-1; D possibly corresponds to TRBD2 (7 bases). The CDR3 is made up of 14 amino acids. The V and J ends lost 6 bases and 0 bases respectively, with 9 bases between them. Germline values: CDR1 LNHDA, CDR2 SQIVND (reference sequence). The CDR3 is CASSGGLSYNEQFF. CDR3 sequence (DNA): TGTGCCAGTAGCGGGGGGCTCTCCTACAATGAGCAGTTCTTC. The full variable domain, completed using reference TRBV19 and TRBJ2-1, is DGGITQSPKYLFRKEGQNVTLSCEQNLNHDAMYWYRQDPGQGLRLIYYSQIVNDFQKGDIAEGYSVSREKKESFPLTVTSAQKNPTAFYLCASSGGLSYNEQFFGPGTRLTVL.

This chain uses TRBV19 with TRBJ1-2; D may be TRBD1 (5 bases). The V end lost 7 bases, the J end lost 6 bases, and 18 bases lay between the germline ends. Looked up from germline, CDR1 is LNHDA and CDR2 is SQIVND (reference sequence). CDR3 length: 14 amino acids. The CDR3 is CASNPRKGADGYTF. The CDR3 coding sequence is TGTGCCAGTAATCCGAGGAAAGGGGCGGATGGCTACACCTTC.

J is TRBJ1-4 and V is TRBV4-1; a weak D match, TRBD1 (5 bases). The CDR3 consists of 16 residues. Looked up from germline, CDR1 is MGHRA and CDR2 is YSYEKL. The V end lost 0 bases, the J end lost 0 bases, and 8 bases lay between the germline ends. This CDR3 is CASSQETAATNEKLFF. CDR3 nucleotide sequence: TGCGCCAGCAGCCAAGAGACAGCCGCAACTAATGAAAAACTGTTTTTT.